This T cell receptor (beta chain) was identified in a study of T cell responses to AZD1222 COVID-19 vaccine. Study outcomes and limitations: Repertoire samples came only from after the peak T cell response.

Profiled with immunoSEQ multiplex PCR; TCRdb holds only in-frame clones, not every one. The sample gives roughly 130,000 clones, over 75% of which show up once; over 2.5% is in the top ten. V lost 0 bases, J lost 3 bases, and 7 bases lay in between. There are 14 residues in the CDR3. CDR1 is LGHNA, CDR2 YSLEER, per germline. To note about this clone: Antigen: not known.

The V call is TRBV4-3, the J call TRBJ2-3, with D hard to call. This receptor was obtained from an adult in good health. This material consisted of peripheral blood, taken on day 0 of AZD1222 vaccination. This chain's CDR3 is CASSQDVLTDTQYF. The CDR3 bases are TGCGCCAGCAGCCAAGACGTCTTGACAGATACGCAGTATTTT.